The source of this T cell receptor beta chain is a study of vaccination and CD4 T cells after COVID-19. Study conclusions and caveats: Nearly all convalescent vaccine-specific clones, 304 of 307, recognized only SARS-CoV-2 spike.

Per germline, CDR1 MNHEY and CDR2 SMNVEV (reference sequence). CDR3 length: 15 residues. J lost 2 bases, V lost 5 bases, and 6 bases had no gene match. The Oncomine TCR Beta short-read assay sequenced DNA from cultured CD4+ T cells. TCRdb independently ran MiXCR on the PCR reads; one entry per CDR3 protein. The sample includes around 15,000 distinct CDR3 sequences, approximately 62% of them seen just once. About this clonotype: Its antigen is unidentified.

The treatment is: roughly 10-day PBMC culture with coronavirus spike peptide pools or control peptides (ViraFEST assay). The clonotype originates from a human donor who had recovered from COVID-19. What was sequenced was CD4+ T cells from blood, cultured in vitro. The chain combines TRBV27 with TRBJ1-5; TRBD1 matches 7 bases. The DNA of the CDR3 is TGTGCCAGCAGTCCAGGACAGGTTCGCAATCAGCCCCAGCATTTT. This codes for CASSPGQVRNQPQHF.